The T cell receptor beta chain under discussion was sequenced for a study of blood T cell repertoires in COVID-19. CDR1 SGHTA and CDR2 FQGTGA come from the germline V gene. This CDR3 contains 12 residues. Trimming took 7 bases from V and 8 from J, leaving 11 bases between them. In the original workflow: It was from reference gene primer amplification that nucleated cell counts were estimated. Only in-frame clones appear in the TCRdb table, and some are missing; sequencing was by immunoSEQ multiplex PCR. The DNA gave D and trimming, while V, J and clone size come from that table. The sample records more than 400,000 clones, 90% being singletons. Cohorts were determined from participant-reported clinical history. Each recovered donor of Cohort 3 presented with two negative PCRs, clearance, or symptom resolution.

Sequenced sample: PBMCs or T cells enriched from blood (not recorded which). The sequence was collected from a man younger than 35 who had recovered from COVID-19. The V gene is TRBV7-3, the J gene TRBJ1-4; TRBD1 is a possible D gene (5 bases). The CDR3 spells CASKQAIEKLFF. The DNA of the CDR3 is TGTGCCAGCAAACAGGCTATCGAAAAACTGTTTTTT.